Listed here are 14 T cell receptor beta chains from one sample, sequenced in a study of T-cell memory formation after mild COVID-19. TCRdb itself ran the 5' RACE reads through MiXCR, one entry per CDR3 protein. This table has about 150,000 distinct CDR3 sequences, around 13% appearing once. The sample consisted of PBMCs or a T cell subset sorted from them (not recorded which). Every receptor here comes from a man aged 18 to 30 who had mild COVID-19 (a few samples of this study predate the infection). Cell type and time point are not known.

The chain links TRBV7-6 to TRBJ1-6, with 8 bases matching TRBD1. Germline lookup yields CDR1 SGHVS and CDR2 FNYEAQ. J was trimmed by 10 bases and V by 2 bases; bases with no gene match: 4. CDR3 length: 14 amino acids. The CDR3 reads CASSLTDRDSPLHF. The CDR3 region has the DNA TGTGCCAGCAGCTTAACGGACAGGGACTCACCCCTCCACTTT.

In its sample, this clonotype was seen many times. The CDR3 is CASSRRVHRELNTGELFF. CDR3 sequence (DNA): TGTGCCAGCAGTAGACGAGTCCACCGGGAACTAAACACCGGGGAGCTGTTTTTT. V usage is TRBV6-1 and J usage is TRBJ2-2; possibly TRBD2 for D (5 bases). Per the germline V gene, CDR1 is MNHNS and CDR2 is SASEGT. V was pared by 5 bases and J by 2 bases, with 21 bases between. The CDR3 loop spans 18 amino acids.

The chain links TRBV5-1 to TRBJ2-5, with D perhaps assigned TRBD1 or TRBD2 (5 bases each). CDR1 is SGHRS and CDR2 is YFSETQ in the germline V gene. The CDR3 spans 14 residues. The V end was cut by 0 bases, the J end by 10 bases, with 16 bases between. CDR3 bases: TGCGCCAGCAGCTTGGAAGGGGACCCCCGTTTCCAGTACTTC. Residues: CASSLEGDPRFQYF.

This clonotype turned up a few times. CDR3: CASSSSTGGNTEAFF. In DNA form, the CDR3 reads TGTGCCAGCAGCTCCTCTACAGGAGGGAACACTGAAGCTTTCTTT. This chain links TRBV5-4 with TRBJ1-1, with a weak D call TRBD1 (5 bases). Germline values: CDR1 SGHNT, CDR2 YYREEE (reference sequence). CDR3 size: 15 residues. Trimming removed 3 bases at V and 1 base at J, with 13 bases between.

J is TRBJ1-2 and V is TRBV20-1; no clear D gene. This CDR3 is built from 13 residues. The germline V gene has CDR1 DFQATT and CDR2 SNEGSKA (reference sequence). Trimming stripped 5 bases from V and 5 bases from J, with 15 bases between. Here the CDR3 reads CSAAPTADYGYTF. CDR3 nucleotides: TGCAGTGCTGCCCCGACGGCTGATTATGGCTACACCTTC.

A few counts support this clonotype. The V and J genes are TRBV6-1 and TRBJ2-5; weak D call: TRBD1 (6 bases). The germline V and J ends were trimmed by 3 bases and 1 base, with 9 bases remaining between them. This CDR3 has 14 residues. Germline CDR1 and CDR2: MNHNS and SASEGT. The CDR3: CASSENRAQETQYF. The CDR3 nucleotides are TGTGCCAGCAGTGAGAACAGGGCCCAAGAGACCCAGTACTTC.

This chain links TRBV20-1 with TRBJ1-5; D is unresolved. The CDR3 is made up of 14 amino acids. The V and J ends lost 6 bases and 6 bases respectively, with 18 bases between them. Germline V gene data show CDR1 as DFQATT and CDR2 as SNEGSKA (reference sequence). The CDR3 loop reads CSAIEMFAGQPQHF. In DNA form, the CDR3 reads TGCAGTGCCATAGAGATGTTTGCGGGTCAGCCCCAGCATTTT.

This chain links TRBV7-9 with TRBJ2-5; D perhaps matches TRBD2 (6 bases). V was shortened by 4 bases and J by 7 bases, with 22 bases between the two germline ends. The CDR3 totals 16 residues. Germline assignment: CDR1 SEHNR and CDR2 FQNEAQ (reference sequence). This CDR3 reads CASSSTGTPEPGTQYF. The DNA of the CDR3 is TGTGCCAGCAGCTCCACCGGGACTCCCGAGCCGGGGACCCAGTACTTC.

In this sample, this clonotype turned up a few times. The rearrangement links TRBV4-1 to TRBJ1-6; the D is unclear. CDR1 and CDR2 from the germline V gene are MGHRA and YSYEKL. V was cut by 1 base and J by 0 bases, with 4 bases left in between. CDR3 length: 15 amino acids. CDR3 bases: TGCGCCAGCAGCCAAGGCAGCTCCTATAATTCACCCCTCCACTTT. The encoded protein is CASSQGSSYNSPLHF.

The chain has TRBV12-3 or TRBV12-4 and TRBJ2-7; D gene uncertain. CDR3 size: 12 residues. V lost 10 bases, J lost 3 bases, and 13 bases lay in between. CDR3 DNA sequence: TGTGCCACCTCGGCATCCGGCTACGAGCAGTACTTC. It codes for CATSASGYEQYF.

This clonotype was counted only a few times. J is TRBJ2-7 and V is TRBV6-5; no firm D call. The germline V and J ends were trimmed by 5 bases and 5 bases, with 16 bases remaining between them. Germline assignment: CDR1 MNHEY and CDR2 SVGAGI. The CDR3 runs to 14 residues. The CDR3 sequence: CASSPTGSRDEQYV. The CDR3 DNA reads TGTGCCAGCAGTCCAACGGGTTCTAGGGACGAGCAGTACGTC.

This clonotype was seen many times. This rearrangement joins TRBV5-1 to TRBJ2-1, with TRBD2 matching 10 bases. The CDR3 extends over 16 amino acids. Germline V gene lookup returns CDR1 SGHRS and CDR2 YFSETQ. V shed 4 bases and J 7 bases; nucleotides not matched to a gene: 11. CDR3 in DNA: TGCGCCAGCAGCGCCTTCACTAGCGGGGCTGGAAATGAGCAGTTCTTC. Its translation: CASSAFTSGAGNEQFF. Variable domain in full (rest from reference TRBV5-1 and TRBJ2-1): KAGVTQTPRYLIKTRGQQVTLSCSPISGHRSVSWYQQTPGQGLQFLFEYFSETQRNKGNFPGRFSGRQFSNSRSEMNVSTLELGDSALYLCASSAFTSGAGNEQFFGPGTRLTVL.

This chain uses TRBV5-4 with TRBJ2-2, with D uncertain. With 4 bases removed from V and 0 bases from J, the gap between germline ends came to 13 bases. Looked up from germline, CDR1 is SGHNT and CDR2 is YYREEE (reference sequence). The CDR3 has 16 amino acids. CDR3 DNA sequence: TGTGCCAGCAGCCCCGTAACGGGCGCGAACACCGGGGAGCTGTTTTTT. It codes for CASSPVTGANTGELFF.

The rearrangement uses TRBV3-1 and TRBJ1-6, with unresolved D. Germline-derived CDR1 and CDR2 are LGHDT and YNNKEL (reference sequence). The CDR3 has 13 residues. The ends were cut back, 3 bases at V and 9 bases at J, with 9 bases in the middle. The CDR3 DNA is TGTGCCAGCAGCCAGCGCTTAGGTTCACCCCTCCACTTT. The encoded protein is CASSQRLGSPLHF.